The T cell receptor beta chain under discussion was sequenced for a study of T cells after posttransplantation cyclophosphamide. General study findings and limits: Recipient CMV seropositivity and CMV reactivation strongly tracked TRB clonality. Donor-recipient repertoire similarity was low at 1-2 months, rising over year one.

V lost 0 bases and J 4 bases, leaving 9 bases between the germline ends. The CDR3 sequence is 14 residues long. Germline V CDR1 and CDR2: MNHEY, SVGAGI. Peripheral blood was collected from the related graft donor on the marrow donation day. The assay was immunoSEQ multiplex PCR, and TCRdb's table has in-frame clones only and misses some. The sample was found to contain 40,000 to 60,000 clones, and every one recurs. This clone was seen many times. Its cognate antigen is unknown. The TCR was taken from a man between 40 and 49 years old in good health, CMV-negative, and a related stem cell transplant donor. Material for sequencing was PBMCs. The chain carries TRBV6-5 and TRBJ2-5; tentatively, D is TRBD2 (6 bases). CDR3 nucleotide sequence: TGTGCCAGCAGTTACTCGGAGGGAAGAGAGACCCAGTACTTC. This sequence encodes CASSYSEGRETQYF.